One and the same sample provided the 5 T cell receptor beta chains below, sequenced in a study of CD8+ T cells in alopecia areata. Treatment indicated: oral pan-JAK inhibitor, 5-10 mg twice daily. Following RNA extraction, reverse transcription yielded cDNA that acted as the sequencing template. Measured with immunoSEQ multiplex PCR; TCRdb has only the in-frame clones, and not every one. The sample yields around 100,000 clones, less than 60% seen once. Material: CD4+ T cells sorted from blood, obtained at week 24, from a patient treated with tofacitinib. These receptors all stem from a human donor with alopecia areata.

This sequence joins TRBV4-1 and TRBJ2-3; the match to TRBD2 covers 8 bases. Germline CDR1 is MGHRA and CDR2 is YSYEKL. The CDR3 has 16 residues. The ends lost 0 bases at V and 4 bases at J; junction bases unmatched: 6. CDR3 in DNA: TGCGCCAGCAGCCAAGAAGCACTAGCGGTATCAGATACGCAGTATTTT. Its protein is CASSQEALAVSDTQYF.

The chain recombines TRBV2 with TRBJ1-1; D not certain. CDR3 size: 13 residues. Looked up from germline, CDR1 is SNHLY and CDR2 is FYNNEI. V lost 1 base and J lost 3, with 6 bases in between. CDR3 in DNA: TGTGCCAGCAGTGAAGACAGCTACACTGAAGCTTTCTTT. Its translation: CASSEDSYTEAFF.

The rearrangement uses TRBV6-6 and TRBJ2-1, with D possibly called TRBD1 or TRBD2 (6 bases each). CDR1 MNHNY and CDR2 SVGAGI come from the germline V gene (reference sequence). Trimming stripped 4 bases from V and 9 bases from J, with 13 bases between. The CDR3 covers 13 residues. In DNA form, the CDR3 reads TGTGCCAGCAGTTCCCCCAAGGGGGGTGAGCAGTTCTTC. Translating gives CASSSPKGGEQFF.

The chain employs TRBV5-4 and TRBJ2-7; D unclear. Trimming shortened V by 1 base and J by 0 bases, and 8 bases separated the two germline ends. Germline CDR1 is SGHNT and CDR2 is YYREEE (reference sequence). The CDR3 spans 14 residues. DNA of the CDR3: TGTGCCAGCAGCTTGATTCCCAGCTCCTACGAGCAGTACTTC. Protein sequence: CASSLIPSSYEQYF.

This clone was counted a single time. J is TRBJ1-2 and V is TRBV10-3, with TRBD1 matching 9 bases. Germline loops: CDR1 ENHRY, CDR2 SYGVKD. With 6 bases clipped from V and 6 bases from J, the junction kept 5 bases outside the gene matches. This CDR3 contains 13 residues. CDR3 in DNA: TGTGCCATCAGAGGGACAGGGAAGGATGGCTACACCTTC. This codes for CAIRGTGKDGYTF.